This entry lists 30 T cell receptor beta chains sequenced from one sample in a study of OX40 agonist ivuxolimab in advanced cancers. Assay: immunoSEQ multiplex PCR; the TCRdb copy retains only in-frame clones and omits some. Here the sample spans 41,000 or so clones, almost 80% being singletons. Here the sequenced sample was CD4+ or CD8+ T cells sorted from blood, taken in a trial of the OX40 agonist ivuxolimab. All receptors come from an adult with an advanced solid tumor such as melanoma, head and neck, liver or kidney cancer.

CDR3 in DNA: TGTGCCAGTAGTATAGAGGTACGGAGATTGAGCACAGATACGCAGTATTTT. Encoded protein: CASSIEVRRLSTDTQYF. The chain recombines TRBV19 with TRBJ2-3; D is undetermined. Germline CDR1 reads LNHDA; CDR2 reads SQIVND (reference sequence). V lost 0 bases, J lost 0 bases, and 13 bases lay in between. The CDR3 has 17 amino acids.

This clone appeared a single time. This sequence joins TRBV6-4 and TRBJ2-3, with TRBD1 identical over 11 bases. This CDR3 is 15 amino acids long. Looked up from germline, CDR1 is MRHNA and CDR2 is SNTAGT. Germline trimming cut 4 bases from V and 3 bases from J; bases unmatched to any gene: 3. The CDR3 is CASSAGTGGTDTQYF. Here the CDR3 DNA reads TGTGCCAGCAGTGCCGGGACAGGGGGTACAGATACGCAGTATTTT.

The chain recombines TRBV9 with TRBJ2-3, with D perhaps TRBD2 (6 bases). Trimming removed 4 bases at V and 2 bases at J, with 14 bases between. The CDR3 loop spans 15 amino acids. The germline CDR1 and CDR2 sequences are SGDLS and YYNGEE. For the CDR3, the DNA is TGTGCCAGCAGCCCTAGAGCGGGCGACACAGATACGCAGTATTTT. Protein product: CASSPRAGDTDTQYF. Full variable domain (rest looked up from reference TRBV9 and TRBJ2-3): DSGVTQTPKHLITATGQRVTLRCSPRSGDLSVYWYQQSLDQGLQFLIQYYNGEERAKGNILERFSAQQFPDLHSELNLSSLELGDSALYFCASSPRAGDTDTQYFGPGTRLTVL.

The CDR3 DNA sequence: TGTGCCAGCAGCTATAGCGGGCGGCAGTACTTC. It is translated as CASSYSGRQYF. The rearrangement links TRBV7-2 to TRBJ2-7; 7 nucleotides align to TRBD2. This CDR3 has 11 amino acids. V lost 4 bases to trimming and J lost 9 bases; unmatched junction nucleotides: 3. Germline-derived CDR1 and CDR2 are SGHTA and FQGNSA.

The chain is built from TRBV7-2 and TRBJ2-7; 8 nucleotides line up with TRBD1. In germline, CDR1 is SGHTA, CDR2 FQGNSA. The J segment lost 7 bases and the V segment lost 5 bases, leaving 13 bases of the junction unmatched. CDR3 length: 15 amino acids. This CDR3 reads CASSHSGGFGKEQYF. The CDR3 coding sequence is TGTGCCAGCAGCCACTCAGGGGGCTTTGGAAAGGAGCAGTACTTC.

V gene TRBV7-2 combines with J gene TRBJ2-6; a weak D match, TRBD2 (6 bases). Germline values: CDR1 SGHTA, CDR2 FQGNSA. Trimming left V 0 bases short and J 0 bases short, with 9 bases between. The length of the CDR3 is 17 residues. CDR3 region: CASSLAGRSSGANVLTF. In DNA, the CDR3 is TGTGCCAGCAGCTTAGCGGGGAGGAGCTCTGGGGCCAACGTCCTGACTTTC.

V usage is TRBV18 and J usage is TRBJ2-5; D gene ambiguous. There are 13 residues in the CDR3. V dropped 4 bases and J dropped 4 bases, with 10 bases sitting between them. CDR1 and CDR2 from the germline V gene are KGHSH and LQKENI. The CDR3 region is CASSRATGETQYF. In DNA, the CDR3 is TGTGCCAGCTCACGGGCTACTGGAGAGACCCAGTACTTC.

J is TRBJ2-5 and V is TRBV10-3, with 9 bases lining up with TRBD1. Near its end, the DNA agrees better with TRBJ2-7, so the J call may be wrong. Germline V gene sequence: CDR1 ENHRY, CDR2 SYGVKD. The CDR3 runs 15 residues. The CDR3 sequence: CAISDPGQGAHEQYF. The CDR3 DNA sequence: TGTGCCATCAGTGATCCGGGACAGGGTGCCCACGAGCAGTACTTC.

The CDR3 DNA reads as TGTGCCAGCAGCCCTATGACTAGCGGGGGGGACTCCTACAATGAGCAGTTCTTC. Translated: CASSPMTSGGDSYNEQFF. V usage is TRBV7-9 and J usage is TRBJ2-1, with 14 bases lining up with TRBD2. The V and J ends lost 5 bases and 0 bases, in that order; junction bases with no gene match: 6. The length of the CDR3 is 18 residues. Germline assignment: CDR1 SEHNR and CDR2 FQNEAQ (reference sequence).

A single count supports this clone. The chain is built from TRBV4-2 and TRBJ2-1, with TRBD2 as a possible D gene (6 bases). The V gene lost 4 bases and the J gene lost 2 bases, with 12 bases spanning the gap. The CDR3 consists of 15 residues. Germline V CDR1 and CDR2: LGHNA, YNFKEQ. CDR3: CASSPLGGAYNEQFF. CDR3 in DNA: TGTGCCAGCAGCCCCCTGGGGGGAGCCTACAATGAGCAGTTCTTC.

The genes are TRBV15 and TRBJ2-3; 7 nucleotides align to TRBD2. The CDR3 extends over 18 amino acids. CDR1 LNHNV and CDR2 YYDKDF come from the germline V gene (reference sequence). The J segment lost 0 bases and the V segment lost 0 bases, leaving 9 bases of the junction unmatched. CDR3: CATSRDHFSGPSTDTQYF. In nucleotides, the CDR3 is TGTGCCACCAGCAGAGATCATTTTAGCGGGCCGAGCACAGATACGCAGTATTTT.

A few counts support this clone. This chain connects TRBV9 to TRBJ2-4; D is possibly TRBD1 or TRBD2 (5 bases each). The CDR3 runs to 14 residues. V was clipped by 3 bases and J by 9 bases, with 16 bases between them. The V gene's germline CDR1 is SGDLS and CDR2 YYNGEE. The CDR3 loop is CASSDSGPRAIQYF. Written as DNA, the CDR3 is TGTGCCAGCAGCGATTCGGGGCCGCGGGCCATTCAGTACTTC.

This clone was recorded once. J is TRBJ2-2 and V is TRBV7-6, with 9 nucleotides matching TRBD1. J lost 6 bases, V lost 1 base, and 3 bases had no gene match. The CDR3 spans 15 residues. Germline lookup yields CDR1 SGHVS and CDR2 FNYEAQ. CDR3 amino acids: CASSLGTGGPGELFF. The CDR3 nucleotides are TGTGCCAGCAGCTTAGGCACAGGGGGCCCCGGGGAGCTGTTTTTT. Based on the CDR3 plus reference TRBV7-6 and TRBJ2-2, the full variable domain is GAGVSQSPRYKVTKRGQDVALRCDPISGHVSLYWYRQALGQGPEFLTYFNYEAQQDKSGLPNDRFSAERPEGSISTLTIQRTEQRDSAMYRCASSLGTGGPGELFFGEGSRLTVL.

This clone is labeled as hyperexpanded. The chain links TRBV18 to TRBJ2-7; 8 bases are shared with TRBD1. J gave up 4 bases and V 8 bases, and 4 bases lay outside the gene matches. CDR1 is KGHSH, CDR2 LQKENI, per germline. This CDR3 spans 12 amino acids. CDR3 DNA sequence: TGTGCCAGCGAGGGGACAGGATACGAGCAGTACTTC. Translating gives CASEGTGYEQYF.

The V gene is TRBV29-1, the J gene TRBJ2-7; possible D gene TRBD2, 6 bases. The CDR3 sequence is 13 residues long. V shed 7 bases and J shed 5 bases, with 18 bases lying between them. CDR1 is SQVTM, CDR2 ANQGSEA, per germline. The CDR3 nucleotides are TGCAGCGCCTCCGGAGCGGGTCGAAACGAGCAGTACTTC. Amino acids: CSASGAGRNEQYF.

This chain links TRBV7-9 with TRBJ2-3; 8 bases align to TRBD1. The CDR3 runs to 14 residues. V dropped 3 bases and J dropped 4; count of bases not matched to a gene: 3. Germline V lookup: CDR1 SEHNR, CDR2 FQNEAQ (reference sequence). The CDR3 here is CASSFGQGPDTQYF. CDR3 DNA sequence: TGTGCCAGCAGCTTTGGACAGGGCCCAGATACGCAGTATTTT.

This rearrangement joins TRBV19 to TRBJ2-7; D gene unclear. V lost 3 bases and J 0 bases, leaving 6 bases between the germline ends. The CDR3 consists of 13 residues. The germline gives CDR1 LNHDA, CDR2 SQIVND (reference sequence). The CDR3 DNA reads as TGTGCCAGTAGTATCTCGCACTCCTACGAGCAGTACTTC. Translation: CASSISHSYEQYF.

J is TRBJ2-7 and V is TRBV6-6; D not resolved. Germline V gene lookup returns CDR1 MNHNY and CDR2 SVGAGI (reference sequence). Trimming cost V 2 bases and J 7 bases, with 12 bases left between them. The CDR3 contains 13 residues. CDR3 sequence reads: CASSYGSYGEQYF. CDR3 nucleotide sequence: TGTGCCAGCAGTTACGGGTCCTATGGGGAGCAGTACTTC.

The chain combines TRBV9 with TRBJ1-4; perhaps TRBD1 as D (6 bases). The germline CDR1 and CDR2 sequences are SGDLS and YYNGEE. The V and J ends lost 2 bases and 8 bases respectively, with 10 bases between them. The CDR3 contains 13 residues. The CDR3 sequence: CASSVSQGEKLFF. The CDR3 nucleotides read TGTGCCAGCAGCGTGAGCCAGGGGGAAAAACTGTTTTTT.

This rearrangement joins TRBV9 to TRBJ2-1; D may be TRBD1 (5 bases). The V end was cut by 0 bases, the J end by 8 bases, with 15 bases between. Germline V gene data show CDR1 as SGDLS and CDR2 as YYNGEE. The CDR3 is 15 residues long. CDR3 amino acids: CASSVEGNGRDEQFF. The CDR3 region has the DNA TGTGCCAGCAGCGTAGAGGGGAACGGAAGGGATGAGCAGTTCTTC.

This clone occurred a few times. The chain couples TRBV30 to TRBJ2-7; 8 positions agree with TRBD2. The CDR3 is 15 residues long. J lost 2 bases, V lost 5 bases, and 11 bases had no gene match. CDR1 is GTSNPN and CDR2 is SVGIG in the germline V gene (reference sequence). The CDR3 DNA follows: TGTGCCTGGGACGGAGCGAGCGGGGGAACCTACGAGCAGTACTTC. Protein: CAWDGASGGTYEQYF.

The chain uses TRBV2 and TRBJ2-5; D unclear. Germline assignment: CDR1 SNHLY and CDR2 FYNNEI. This CDR3 contains 11 residues. Trimming took off 6 bases at V and 2 bases at J, with 4 bases between the two ends. The DNA of the CDR3 is TGTGCCAGCAGGGGTCAAGAGACCCAGTACTTC. This gives the protein CASRGQETQYF.

The chain is built from TRBV6-5 and TRBJ2-7; D gene uncertain. From germline, CDR1 is MNHEY and CDR2 SVGAGI. V was trimmed by 8 bases and J by 5 bases, leaving 19 bases between them. The CDR3 has 14 amino acids. As DNA, the CDR3 is TGTGCCAGCTCCCCCTTTGGAGACCAGAACGAGCAGTACTTC. This encodes CASSPFGDQNEQYF.

As to this clone: The identical CDR3 is also encoded by other nucleotide sequences in the sample. V gene TRBV27 combines with J gene TRBJ1-2; possibly TRBD1 for D (5 bases). The CDR3 loop spans 14 amino acids. The germline CDR1 and CDR2 sequences are MNHEY and SMNVEV (reference sequence). V was pared by 3 bases and J by 2 bases, with 10 bases between. The CDR3: CASSLSGGNYGYTF. Here the CDR3 DNA reads TGTGCCAGCAGTTTGAGTGGGGGAAACTATGGCTACACCTTC.

In nucleotides, the CDR3 is TGTGCCTGGAAGACAAATACGAACACCGGGGAGCTGTTTTTT. It translates to CAWKTNTNTGELFF. This chain uses TRBV30 with TRBJ2-2; D not certain. The CDR3 loop spans 14 amino acids. The V gene's germline CDR1 is GTSNPN and CDR2 SVGIG (reference sequence). Trimming cost V 4 bases and J 0 bases, with 9 bases left between them.

This chain joins TRBV4-1 and TRBJ2-3; D may be TRBD2 (5 bases). V was shortened by 1 base and J by 1 base, with 15 bases between the two germline ends. Germline CDR1 and CDR2: MGHRA and YSYEKL. This CDR3 is 17 amino acids long. In DNA, the CDR3 is TGCGCCAGCAGCCAAGGCGGACTCCTCCAAGGCACAGATACGCAGTATTTT. It is translated as CASSQGGLLQGTDTQYF.

CDR3 sequence (DNA): TGCAGCGTTGACGGGCTAGCGGGAGCATACGAGCAGTACTTC. The encoded protein is CSVDGLAGAYEQYF. The chain combines TRBV29-1 with TRBJ2-7; TRBD2 agrees at 10 bases. CDR1 and CDR2 (germline): SQVTM, ANQGSEA. The V gene end was trimmed by 3 bases and the J gene end by 4 bases; junction bases not matched to a gene: 6. This CDR3 spans 14 amino acids.

The rearrangement joins TRBV9 to TRBJ2-3; D is uncertain. Germline V gene data show CDR1 as SGDLS and CDR2 as YYNGEE. The CDR3 covers 13 residues. Between the trimmed V and J ends, which lost 0 bases and 2 bases, there was a span of 4 bases. The CDR3, as DNA: TGTGCCAGCAGCGTAGTAGTCACAGATACGCAGTATTTT. Its translation is CASSVVVTDTQYF.

This chain connects TRBV28 to TRBJ1-5; possibly TRBD1 for D (6 bases). V was trimmed by 4 bases and J by 6 bases, leaving 10 bases between them. Germline-derived CDR1 and CDR2 are MDHEN and SYDVKM. The CDR3 contains 13 residues. The CDR3 is CASSWGQRQPQHF. DNA for the CDR3: TGTGCCAGCAGTTGGGGGCAACGTCAGCCCCAGCATTTT.

The V gene is TRBV7-2, the J gene TRBJ1-6; D remains ambiguous. This CDR3 is 16 amino acids long. V lost 5 bases and J lost 5, with 16 bases in between. Germline loops: CDR1 SGHTA, CDR2 FQGNSA. CDR3 protein: CASSPRGRFDNSPLHF. CDR3 in DNA: TGTGCCAGCAGCCCTCGCGGGAGGTTTGATAATTCACCCCTCCACTTT.